The clone carrying this T cell receptor (beta chain) has at least ten counts. Its cognate antigen is unknown. The data were taken from a study of spatial heterogeneity in lung cancer. At the level of the study: Alpha-chain sequences were detected in numbers that were consistently lower than beta-chain sequences. Study outcomes and limitations: At tumor resection, ubiquitous expanded TCRs were detected in blood more often than later.

The time point was: sample taken at primary tumor resection. Unsorted whole RNA of tumor, nontumor lung or frozen PBMC was sequenced. 72 TRACERx patients with early, untreated non-small cell lung cancer donated samples. Individual TCR cDNA molecules each bore their own unique molecular identifier. TCRdb used MiXCR to reprocess the 5' RACE reads, holding one entry per CDR3 protein. Of some 29,000 distinct CDR3 sequences in the sample, approximately 8.1% were seen once. The sample here was PBMCs, taken at surgery. This sequence originates from a female donor with early-stage non-small cell lung cancer.

Here the CDR3 reads CASSIRRPTDTQYF. Here the CDR3 DNA reads TGCGCCAGCAGCATCCGTAGGCCCACAGATACGCAGTATTTT. V and J are TRBV4-1 and TRBJ2-3; D not resolved. Germline CDR1 is MGHRA and CDR2 is YSYEKL. The germline V and J ends were trimmed by 5 bases and 2 bases, with 11 bases remaining between them. The CDR3 contains 14 residues.